This TCR beta chain was captured by sequencing in a study of Tregs in tolerant kidney transplant recipients. Some clones are missing from TCRdb's copy, which holds only in-frame ones; the method was immunoSEQ multiplex PCR. The sample carries about 240,000 clones, about 86% recorded once. The V gene's germline CDR1 is SEHNR and CDR2 FQNEAQ (reference sequence). This CDR3 is built from 12 residues. The V gene lost 4 bases and the J gene lost 6 bases, with 9 bases spanning the gap. The source of this sequence is a human donor in good health. The sample taken for sequencing was CD4+ T cells from blood. J is TRBJ1-1 and V is TRBV7-9; D is unresolved. The chain's CDR3 is CASSSFQAEAFF. CDR3 in DNA: TGTGCCAGCAGCTCCTTTCAGGCTGAAGCTTTCTTT.